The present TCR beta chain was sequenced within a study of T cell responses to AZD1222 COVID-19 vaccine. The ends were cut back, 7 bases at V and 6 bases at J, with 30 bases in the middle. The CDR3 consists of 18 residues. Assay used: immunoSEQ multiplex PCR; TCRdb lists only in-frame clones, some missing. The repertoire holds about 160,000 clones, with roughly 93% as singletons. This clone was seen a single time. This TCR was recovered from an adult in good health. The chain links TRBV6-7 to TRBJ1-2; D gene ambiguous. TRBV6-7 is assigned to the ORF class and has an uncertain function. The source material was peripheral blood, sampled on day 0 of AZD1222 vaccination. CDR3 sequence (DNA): TGTGCCAGCAATATGGGTGCCCGGAGCTCGTTGGGCGGGAATGGCTACACCTTC. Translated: CASNMGARSSLGGNGYTF.